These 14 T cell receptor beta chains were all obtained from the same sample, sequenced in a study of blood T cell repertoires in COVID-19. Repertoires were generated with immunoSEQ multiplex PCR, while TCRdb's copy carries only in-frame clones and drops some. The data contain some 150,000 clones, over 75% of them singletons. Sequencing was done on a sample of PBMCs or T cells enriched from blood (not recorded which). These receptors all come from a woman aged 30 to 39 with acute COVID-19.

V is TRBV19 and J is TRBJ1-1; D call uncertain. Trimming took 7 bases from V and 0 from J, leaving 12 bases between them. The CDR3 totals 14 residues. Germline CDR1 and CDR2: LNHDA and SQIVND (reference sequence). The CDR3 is CASTGLGMNTEAFF. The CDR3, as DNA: TGTGCCAGTACTGGCCTTGGCATGAACACTGAAGCTTTCTTT.

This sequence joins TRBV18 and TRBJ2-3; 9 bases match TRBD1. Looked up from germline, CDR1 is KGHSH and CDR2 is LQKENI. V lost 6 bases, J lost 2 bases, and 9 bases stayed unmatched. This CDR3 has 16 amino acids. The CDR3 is CASSHGQGRPTDTQYF. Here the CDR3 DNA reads TGTGCCAGCTCTCACGGACAGGGGCGACCCACAGATACGCAGTATTTT. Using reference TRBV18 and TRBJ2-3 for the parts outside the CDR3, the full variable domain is NAGVMQNPRHLVRRRGQEARLRCSPMKGHSHVYWYRQLPEEGLKFMVYLQKENIIDESGMPKERFSAEFPKEGPSILRIQQVVRGDSAAYFCASSHGQGRPTDTQYFGPGTRLTVL.

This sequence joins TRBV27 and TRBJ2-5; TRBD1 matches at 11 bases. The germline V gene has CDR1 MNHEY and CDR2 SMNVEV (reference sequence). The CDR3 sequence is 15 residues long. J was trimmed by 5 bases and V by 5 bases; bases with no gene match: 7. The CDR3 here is CASSDRGDRGETQYF. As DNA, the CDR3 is TGTGCCAGCAGTGACCGAGGGGACAGGGGGGAGACCCAGTACTTC.

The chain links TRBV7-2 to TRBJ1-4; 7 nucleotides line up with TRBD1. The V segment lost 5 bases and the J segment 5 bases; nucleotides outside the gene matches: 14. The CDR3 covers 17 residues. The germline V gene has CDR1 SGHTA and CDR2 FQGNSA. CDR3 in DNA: TGTGCCAGCAGCCCGGTAGGGGGCCCAGCGTCGAATGAAAAACTGTTTTTT. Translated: CASSPVGGPASNEKLFF.

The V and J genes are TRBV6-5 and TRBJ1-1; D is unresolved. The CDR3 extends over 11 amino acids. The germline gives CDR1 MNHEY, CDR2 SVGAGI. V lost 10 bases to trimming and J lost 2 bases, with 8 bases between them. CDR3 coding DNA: TGTGCCACCCGTATAAACACTGAAGCTTTCTTT. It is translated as CATRINTEAFF.

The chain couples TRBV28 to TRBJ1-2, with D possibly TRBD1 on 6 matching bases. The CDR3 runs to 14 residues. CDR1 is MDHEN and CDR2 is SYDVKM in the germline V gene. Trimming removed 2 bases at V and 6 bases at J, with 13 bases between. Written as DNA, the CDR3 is TGTGCCAGCAGTTTAGTGGGGGCGCGGAATGGCTACACCTTC. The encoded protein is CASSLVGARNGYTF.

For the CDR3, the DNA is TGCGCCAGCAGCTTGGATGTTGTGGGCGAGACCCAGTACTTC. Residues: CASSLDVVGETQYF. J is TRBJ2-5 and V is TRBV5-1; D gene ambiguous. The length of the CDR3 is 14 residues. Per the germline V gene, CDR1 is SGHRS and CDR2 is YFSETQ. The germline V and J ends were trimmed by 0 bases and 5 bases, with 11 bases remaining between them.

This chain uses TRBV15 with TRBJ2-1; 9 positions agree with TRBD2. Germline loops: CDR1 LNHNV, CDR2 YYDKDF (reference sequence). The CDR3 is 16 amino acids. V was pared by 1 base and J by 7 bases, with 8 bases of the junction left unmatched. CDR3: CATSRAREGPVNEQFF. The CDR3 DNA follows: TGTGCCACCAGCAGAGCGCGGGAGGGCCCTGTGAATGAGCAGTTCTTC.

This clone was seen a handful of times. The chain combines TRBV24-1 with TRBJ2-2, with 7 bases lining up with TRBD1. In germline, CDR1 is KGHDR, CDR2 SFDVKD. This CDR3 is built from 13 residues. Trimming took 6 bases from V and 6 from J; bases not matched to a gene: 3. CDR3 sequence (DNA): TGTGCCACCAGTCGACAGGGCGCCGGGGAGCTGTTTTTT. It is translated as CATSRQGAGELFF.

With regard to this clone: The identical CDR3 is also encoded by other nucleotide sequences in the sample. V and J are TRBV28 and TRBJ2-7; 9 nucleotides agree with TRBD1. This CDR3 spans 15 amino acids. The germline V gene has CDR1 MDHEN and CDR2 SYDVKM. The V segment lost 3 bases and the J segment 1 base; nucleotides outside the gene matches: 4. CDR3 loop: CASSFPGTGSYEQYF. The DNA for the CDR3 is TGTGCCAGCAGTTTTCCGGGGACAGGGTCCTACGAGCAGTACTTC.

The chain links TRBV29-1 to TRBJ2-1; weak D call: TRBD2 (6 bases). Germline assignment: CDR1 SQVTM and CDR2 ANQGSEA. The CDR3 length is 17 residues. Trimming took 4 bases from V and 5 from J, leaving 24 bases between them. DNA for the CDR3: TGCAGCGTTGTACGTTACGGGGGACTCGTGACTAACAATGAGCAGTTCTTC. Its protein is CSVVRYGGLVTNNEQFF.

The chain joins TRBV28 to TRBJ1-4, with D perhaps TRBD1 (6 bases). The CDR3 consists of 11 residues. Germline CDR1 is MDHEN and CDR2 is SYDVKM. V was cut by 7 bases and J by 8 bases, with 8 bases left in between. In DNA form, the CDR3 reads TGTGCCAGCAAGGGGGGGGAAAAACTGTTTTTT. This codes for CASKGGEKLFF.

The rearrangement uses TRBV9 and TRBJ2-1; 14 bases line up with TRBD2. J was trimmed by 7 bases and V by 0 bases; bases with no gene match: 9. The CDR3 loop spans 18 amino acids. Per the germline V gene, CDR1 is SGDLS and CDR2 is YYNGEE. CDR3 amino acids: CASSVAGTSGGRSNEQFF. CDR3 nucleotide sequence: TGTGCCAGCAGCGTAGCCGGGACTAGCGGGGGACGGTCGAATGAGCAGTTCTTC.

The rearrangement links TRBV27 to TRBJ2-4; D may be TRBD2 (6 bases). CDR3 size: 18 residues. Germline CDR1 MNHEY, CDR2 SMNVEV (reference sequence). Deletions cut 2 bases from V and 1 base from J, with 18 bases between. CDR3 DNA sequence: TGTGCCAGCAGTTTAAGGGTAGCGGAGGGGAGGGCCAAAAACATTCAGTACTTC. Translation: CASSLRVAEGRAKNIQYF.